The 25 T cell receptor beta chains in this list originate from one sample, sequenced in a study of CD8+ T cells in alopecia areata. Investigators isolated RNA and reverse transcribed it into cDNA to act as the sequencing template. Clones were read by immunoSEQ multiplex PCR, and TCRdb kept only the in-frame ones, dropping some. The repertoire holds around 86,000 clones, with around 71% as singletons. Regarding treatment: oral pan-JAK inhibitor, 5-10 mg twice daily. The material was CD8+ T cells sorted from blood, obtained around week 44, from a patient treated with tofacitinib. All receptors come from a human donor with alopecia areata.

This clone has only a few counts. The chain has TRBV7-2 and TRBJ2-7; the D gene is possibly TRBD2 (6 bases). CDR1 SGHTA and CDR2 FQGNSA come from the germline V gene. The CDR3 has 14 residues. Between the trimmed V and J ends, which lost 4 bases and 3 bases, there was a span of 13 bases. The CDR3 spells CASSSSGGGYEQYF. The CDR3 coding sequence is TGTGCCAGCAGCTCTAGTGGGGGAGGCTACGAGCAGTACTTC.

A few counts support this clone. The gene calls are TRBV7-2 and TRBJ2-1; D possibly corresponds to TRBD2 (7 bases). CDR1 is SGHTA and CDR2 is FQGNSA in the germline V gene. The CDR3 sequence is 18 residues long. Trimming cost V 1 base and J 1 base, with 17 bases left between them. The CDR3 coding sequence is TGTGCCAGCAGCTTAGGAGGGTTGGGGGGGCCATCCTACAATGAGCAGTTCTTC. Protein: CASSLGGLGGPSYNEQFF.

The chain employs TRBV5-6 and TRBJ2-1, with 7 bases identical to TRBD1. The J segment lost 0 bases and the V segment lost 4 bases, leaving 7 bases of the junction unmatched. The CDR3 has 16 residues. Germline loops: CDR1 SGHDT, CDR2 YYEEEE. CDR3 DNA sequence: TGTGCCAGCAGCCCGACAGGGCCTAGCTCCTACAATGAGCAGTTCTTC. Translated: CASSPTGPSSYNEQFF.

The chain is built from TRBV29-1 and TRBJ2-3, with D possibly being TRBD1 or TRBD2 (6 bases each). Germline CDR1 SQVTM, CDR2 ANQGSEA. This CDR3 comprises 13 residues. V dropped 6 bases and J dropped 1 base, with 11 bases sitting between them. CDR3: CSVKGGRTDTQYF. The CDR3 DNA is TGCAGCGTCAAGGGGGGCCGCACAGATACGCAGTATTTT.

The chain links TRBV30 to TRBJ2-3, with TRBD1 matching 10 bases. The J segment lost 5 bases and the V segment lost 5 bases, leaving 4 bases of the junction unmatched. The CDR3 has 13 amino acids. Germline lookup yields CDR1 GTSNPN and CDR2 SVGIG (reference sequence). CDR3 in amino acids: CAWDRGRGDTQYF. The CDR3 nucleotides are TGTGCCTGGGACAGGGGGCGCGGAGATACGCAGTATTTT.

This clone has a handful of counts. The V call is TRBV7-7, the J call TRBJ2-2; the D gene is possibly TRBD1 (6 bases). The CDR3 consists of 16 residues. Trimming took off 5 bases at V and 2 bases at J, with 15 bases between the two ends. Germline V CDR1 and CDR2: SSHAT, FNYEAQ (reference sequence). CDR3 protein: CASSPKTGLNTGELFF. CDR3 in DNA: TGTGCCAGCAGCCCCAAGACAGGACTTAACACCGGGGAGCTGTTTTTT.

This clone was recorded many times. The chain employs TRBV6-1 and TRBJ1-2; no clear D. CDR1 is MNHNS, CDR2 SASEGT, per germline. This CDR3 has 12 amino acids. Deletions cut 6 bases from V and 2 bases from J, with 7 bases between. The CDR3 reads CASRGRNYGYTF. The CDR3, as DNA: TGTGCCAGCAGGGGCAGAAACTATGGCTACACCTTC.

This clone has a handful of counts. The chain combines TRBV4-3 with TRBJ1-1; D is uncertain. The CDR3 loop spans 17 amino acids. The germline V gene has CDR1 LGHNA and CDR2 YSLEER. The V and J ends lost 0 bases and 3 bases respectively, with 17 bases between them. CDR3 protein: CASSQELGDIGDTEAFF. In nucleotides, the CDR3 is TGCGCCAGCAGCCAAGAATTGGGAGATATTGGAGACACTGAAGCTTTCTTT.

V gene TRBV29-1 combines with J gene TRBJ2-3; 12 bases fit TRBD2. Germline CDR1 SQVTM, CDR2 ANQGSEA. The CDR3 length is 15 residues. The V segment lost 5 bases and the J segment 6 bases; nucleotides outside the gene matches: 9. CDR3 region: CSVPSGGAGPDTQYF. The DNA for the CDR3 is TGCAGCGTTCCTAGCGGGGGGGCGGGCCCCGATACGCAGTATTTT.

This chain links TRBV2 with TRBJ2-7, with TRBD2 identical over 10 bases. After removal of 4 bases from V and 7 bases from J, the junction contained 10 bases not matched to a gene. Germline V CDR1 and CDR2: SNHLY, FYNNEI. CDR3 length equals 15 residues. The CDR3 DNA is TGTGCCAGCAGTGGTGAAACCCAACTAGCGGGGGAGCAGTACTTC. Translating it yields CASSGETQLAGEQYF.

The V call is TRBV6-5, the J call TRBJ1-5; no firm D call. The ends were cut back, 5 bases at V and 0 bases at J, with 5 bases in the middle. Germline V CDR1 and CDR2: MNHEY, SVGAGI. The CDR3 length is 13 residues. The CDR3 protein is CASSSNSNQPQHF. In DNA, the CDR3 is TGTGCCAGCAGTAGCAATAGCAATCAGCCCCAGCATTTT.

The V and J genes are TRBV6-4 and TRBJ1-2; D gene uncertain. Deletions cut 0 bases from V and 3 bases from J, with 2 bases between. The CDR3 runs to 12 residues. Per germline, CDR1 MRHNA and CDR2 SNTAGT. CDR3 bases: TGTGCCAGCAGTGACTCACACTATGGCTACACCTTC. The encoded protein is CASSDSHYGYTF.

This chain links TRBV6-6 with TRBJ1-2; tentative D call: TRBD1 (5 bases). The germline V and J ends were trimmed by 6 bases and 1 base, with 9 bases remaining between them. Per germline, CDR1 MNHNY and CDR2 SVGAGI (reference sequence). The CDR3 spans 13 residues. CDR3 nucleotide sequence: TGTGCCAGCAGCCCCAGGGTTAACTATGGCTACACCTTC. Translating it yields CASSPRVNYGYTF.

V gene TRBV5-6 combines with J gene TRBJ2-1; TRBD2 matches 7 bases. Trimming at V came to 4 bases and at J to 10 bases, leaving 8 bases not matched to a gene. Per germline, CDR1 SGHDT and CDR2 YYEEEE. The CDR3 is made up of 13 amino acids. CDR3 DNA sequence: TGTGCCAGCAGCGGGGACTACTTCCCGGAGCAGTTCTTC. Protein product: CASSGDYFPEQFF.

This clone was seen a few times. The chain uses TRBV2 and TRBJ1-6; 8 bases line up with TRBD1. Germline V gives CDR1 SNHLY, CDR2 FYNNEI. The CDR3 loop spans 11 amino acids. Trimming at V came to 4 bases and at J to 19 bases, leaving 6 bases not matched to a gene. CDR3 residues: CASSVGQELHF. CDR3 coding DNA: TGTGCCAGCAGTGTGGGACAGGAACTTCACTTT.

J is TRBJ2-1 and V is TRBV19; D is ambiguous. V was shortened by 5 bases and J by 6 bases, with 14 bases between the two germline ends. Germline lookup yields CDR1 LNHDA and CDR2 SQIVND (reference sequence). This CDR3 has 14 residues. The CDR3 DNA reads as TGTGCCAGTAGTTCTGTAGGAACCATCAATGAGCAGTTCTTC. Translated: CASSSVGTINEQFF. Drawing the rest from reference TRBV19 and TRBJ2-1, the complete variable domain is DGGITQSPKYLFRKEGQNVTLSCEQNLNHDAMYWYRQDPGQGLRLIYYSQIVNDFQKGDIAEGYSVSREKKESFPLTVTSAQKNPTAFYLCASSSVGTINEQFFGPGTRLTVL.

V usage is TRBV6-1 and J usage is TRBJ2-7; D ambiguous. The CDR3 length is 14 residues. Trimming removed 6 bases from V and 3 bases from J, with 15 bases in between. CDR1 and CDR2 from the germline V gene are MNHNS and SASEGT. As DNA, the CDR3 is TGTGCCAGCAGCACACTCCTGGTCGTCTACGAGCAGTACTTC. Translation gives CASSTLLVVYEQYF.

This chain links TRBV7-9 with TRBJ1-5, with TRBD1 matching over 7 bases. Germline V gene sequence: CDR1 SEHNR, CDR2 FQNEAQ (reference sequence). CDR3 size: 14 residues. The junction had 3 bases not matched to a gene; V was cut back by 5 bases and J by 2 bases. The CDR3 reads CASSATGGNQPQHF. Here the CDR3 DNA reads TGTGCCAGCAGCGCAACAGGGGGCAATCAGCCCCAGCATTTT.

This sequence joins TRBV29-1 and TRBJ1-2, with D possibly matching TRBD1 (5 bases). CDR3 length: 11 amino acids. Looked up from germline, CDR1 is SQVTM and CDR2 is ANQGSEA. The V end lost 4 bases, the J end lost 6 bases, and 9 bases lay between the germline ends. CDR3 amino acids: CSVGGSNGYTF. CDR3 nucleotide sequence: TGCAGCGTTGGGGGGAGTAATGGCTACACCTTC.

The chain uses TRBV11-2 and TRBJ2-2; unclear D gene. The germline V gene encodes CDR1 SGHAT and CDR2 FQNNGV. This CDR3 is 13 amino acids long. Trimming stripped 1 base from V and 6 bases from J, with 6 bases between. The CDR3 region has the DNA TGTGCCAGCAGCTTAGGTAGTCCCGGGGAGCTGTTTTTT. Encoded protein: CASSLGSPGELFF.

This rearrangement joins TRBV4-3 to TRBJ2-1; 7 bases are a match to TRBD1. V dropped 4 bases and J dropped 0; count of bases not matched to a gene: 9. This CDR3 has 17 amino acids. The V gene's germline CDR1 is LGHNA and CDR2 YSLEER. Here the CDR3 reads CASSPGFRQGSYNEQFF. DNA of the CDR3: TGCGCCAGCAGCCCAGGCTTCCGACAGGGCTCCTACAATGAGCAGTTCTTC.

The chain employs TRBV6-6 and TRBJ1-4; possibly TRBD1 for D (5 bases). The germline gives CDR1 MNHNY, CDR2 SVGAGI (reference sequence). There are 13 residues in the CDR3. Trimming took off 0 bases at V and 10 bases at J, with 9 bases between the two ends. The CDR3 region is CASSYSGVGKLFF. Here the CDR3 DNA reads TGTGCCAGCAGTTACTCGGGGGTGGGAAAACTGTTTTTT.

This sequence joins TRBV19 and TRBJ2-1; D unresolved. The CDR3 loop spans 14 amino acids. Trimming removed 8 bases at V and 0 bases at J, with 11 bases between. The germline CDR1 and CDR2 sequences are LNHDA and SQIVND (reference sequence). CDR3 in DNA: TGTGCCAGTTCATGGGGAAACTCCTACAATGAGCAGTTCTTC. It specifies CASSWGNSYNEQFF.

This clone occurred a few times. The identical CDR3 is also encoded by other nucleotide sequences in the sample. The CDR3 bases are TGTGCCAGCAGCCAGGGGGAAGCTTTCTTT. Amino acids: CASSQGEAFF. The gene calls are TRBV14 and TRBJ1-1; D is ambiguous. The CDR3 is made up of 10 amino acids. V was clipped by 3 bases and J by 8 bases, with 4 bases between them. Per the germline V gene, CDR1 is SGHDN and CDR2 is FVKESK.

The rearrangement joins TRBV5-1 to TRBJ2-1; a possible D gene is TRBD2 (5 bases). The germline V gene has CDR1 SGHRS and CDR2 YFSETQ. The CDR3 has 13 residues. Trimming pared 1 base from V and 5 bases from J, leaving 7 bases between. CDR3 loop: CASSLYGDNEQFF. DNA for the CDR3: TGCGCCAGCAGCTTGTACGGGGACAATGAGCAGTTCTTC. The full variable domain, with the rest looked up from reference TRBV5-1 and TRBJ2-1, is KAGVTQTPRYLIKTRGQQVTLSCSPISGHRSVSWYQQTPGQGLQFLFEYFSETQRNKGNFPGRFSGRQFSNSRSEMNVSTLELGDSALYLCASSLYGDNEQFFGPGTRLTVL.